This entry lists 29 T cell receptor beta chains sequenced from one sample in a study of T cell responses to AZD1222 COVID-19 vaccine. Repertoires were generated with immunoSEQ multiplex PCR, while TCRdb's copy carries only in-frame clones and drops some. There are 130,000 to 150,000 clones in the sample; about 93% occur only once, and 2.5% to 3% lies in the top ten. The sequencing used peripheral blood, collected on day 0 of MenACWY control vaccination. The receptors stem from an adult in good health.

The genes are TRBV11-3 and TRBJ2-1; 8 bases agree with TRBD2. This CDR3 has 15 amino acids. The trim removed 2 bases at V and 3 bases at J, leaving 3 bases unmatched. Germline V gene lookup returns CDR1 SGHNT and CDR2 YENEEA. The CDR3 spells CASSLRAGGYNEQFF. The CDR3 region has the DNA TGTGCCAGCAGCTTAAGGGCGGGGGGCTACAATGAGCAGTTCTTC.

The chain joins TRBV27 to TRBJ1-1; weak D call: TRBD1 (5 bases). The germline V and J ends were trimmed by 4 bases and 1 base, with 10 bases remaining between them. CDR1 is MNHEY, CDR2 SMNVEV, per germline (reference sequence). The CDR3 consists of 14 residues. The DNA of the CDR3 is TGTGCCAGCAGTTCATCAGGGTGGAACACTGAAGCTTTCTTT. It specifies CASSSSGWNTEAFF.

This clone was found a few times. V is TRBV7-3 and J is TRBJ2-1; tentative D call: TRBD2 (6 bases). This CDR3 has 13 residues. Germline V CDR1 and CDR2: SGHTA, FQGTGA. The V end lost 1 base, the J end lost 9 bases, and 10 bases lay between the germline ends. The CDR3 DNA follows: TGTGCCAGCAGCTTAAGGGAGGCTGGTGAGCAGTTCTTC. Protein: CASSLREAGEQFF.

The V and J genes are TRBV6-1 and TRBJ1-5; no definite D call. Looked up from germline, CDR1 is MNHNS and CDR2 is SASEGT. This CDR3 is built from 14 residues. The germline V and J ends were trimmed by 0 bases and 3 bases, with 6 bases remaining between them. In DNA form, the CDR3 reads TGTGCCAGCAGTGAAGCGCTGTACAATCAGCCCCAGCATTTT. It specifies CASSEALYNQPQHF.

Only one count was recorded for this clone. The chain combines TRBV10-2 with TRBJ2-1; 11 bases map to TRBD2. The CDR3 is 14 amino acids. V trimming: 6 bases; J trimming: 9 bases; junction bases outside the gene matches: 7. Germline V gene data show CDR1 as WSHSY and CDR2 as SAAADI. DNA for the CDR3: TGCGCCAGCAGGTTAGCGGGGGGGCCTCGTGAGCAGTTCTTC. It yields the protein CASRLAGGPREQFF.

V is TRBV4-1 and J is TRBJ1-2; 7 nucleotides match TRBD1. CDR1 is MGHRA and CDR2 is YSYEKL in the germline V gene. Unmatched junction bases numbered 8, after V lost 3 bases and J lost 1 base. This CDR3 region has 16 residues. In DNA, the CDR3 is TGCGCCAGCAGCCAGGAGCCGGGACAGAATAACTATGGCTACACCTTC. It is translated as CASSQEPGQNNYGYTF.

The chain recombines TRBV5-1 with TRBJ2-1; 8 bases are shared with TRBD2. J gave up 7 bases and V 2 bases, and 5 bases lay outside the gene matches. The V gene's germline CDR1 is SGHRS and CDR2 YFSETQ. The CDR3 spans 14 residues. The CDR3 is CASSLSRGVNEQFF. CDR3 sequence (DNA): TGCGCCAGCAGCTTATCGCGGGGGGTTAATGAGCAGTTCTTC.

The chain carries TRBV6-1 and TRBJ1-2, with a possible D match to TRBD1 (6 bases). CDR3 length: 16 amino acids. Germline CDR1 MNHNS, CDR2 SASEGT. V lost 2 bases, J lost 3 bases, and 16 bases lay in between. The CDR3 sequence is CASSEWPSGQHYGYTF. CDR3 nucleotides: TGTGCCAGCAGTGAATGGCCTTCCGGACAGCACTATGGCTACACCTTC.

The chain employs TRBV6-2 or TRBV6-3 and TRBJ1-4; 8 bases map to TRBD1. CDR3 length equals 19 residues. Trimming cost V 5 bases and J 2 bases; bases outside gene matches: 16. The germline V gene encodes CDR1 MNHEY and CDR2 SVGEGT. The CDR3 sequence is CASSKHRDRPSSTNEKLFF. DNA of the CDR3: TGTGCCAGCAGTAAACATCGGGACAGGCCCTCGTCGACTAATGAAAAACTGTTTTTT.

The chain combines TRBV29-1 with TRBJ2-5, with 10 bases lining up with TRBD2. Germline V lookup: CDR1 SQVTM, CDR2 ANQGSEA. After removal of 4 bases from V and 4 bases from J, the junction contained 6 bases not matched to a gene. CDR3 length: 14 amino acids. CDR3 nucleotide sequence: TGCAGCGTTGTTCTAGCGGGGGCCCGAGAGACCCAGTACTTC. Its protein is CSVVLAGARETQYF. Combining the CDR3 with reference TRBV29-1 and TRBJ2-5 gives the whole variable domain SAVISQKPSRDICQRGTSLTIQCQVDSQVTMMFWYRQQPGQSLTLIATANQGSEATYESGFVIDKFPISRPNLTFSTLTVSNMSPEDSSIYLCSVVLAGARETQYFGPGTRLLVL.

The chain combines TRBV7-6 with TRBJ2-6, with 7 bases aligning to TRBD1. V was clipped by 5 bases and J by 3 bases; unmatched bases: 7. Germline loops: CDR1 SGHVS, CDR2 FNYEAQ. The CDR3 has 16 residues. CDR3 loop: CASSQTGRRGANVLTF. In DNA form, the CDR3 reads TGTGCCAGCAGCCAGACAGGGCGCCGTGGGGCCAACGTCCTGACTTTC.

V and J are TRBV7-9 and TRBJ1-2; D ambiguous. CDR1 is SEHNR and CDR2 is FQNEAQ in the germline V gene (reference sequence). V was shortened by 4 bases and J by 1 base, with 19 bases between the two germline ends. This CDR3 region has 17 residues. CDR3 DNA: TGTGCCAGCAGCTACGGATGGACTCGCCGTATTAACTATGGCTACACCTTC. Its translation is CASSYGWTRRINYGYTF.

V is TRBV7-2 and J is TRBJ1-1; D is undetermined. In germline, CDR1 is SGHTA, CDR2 FQGNSA. There are 15 residues in the CDR3. With 5 bases removed from V and 5 bases from J, the gap between germline ends came to 18 bases. CDR3 region: CASSPQQRRETEAFF. DNA of the CDR3: TGTGCCAGCAGCCCCCAGCAGAGGAGGGAAACTGAAGCTTTCTTT.

The chain uses TRBV27 and TRBJ2-1, with 7 nucleotides matching TRBD1. Germline CDR1 reads MNHEY; CDR2 reads SMNVEV (reference sequence). CDR3 length: 14 residues. Trimming at V came to 0 bases and at J to 9 bases, leaving 5 bases not matched to a gene. The CDR3 nucleotides are TGTGCCAGCAGTTTATCGACAGGGAAGGGTGAGCAGTTCTTC. Protein sequence: CASSLSTGKGEQFF.

The chain links TRBV5-1 to TRBJ2-2, with D tentatively TRBD2 (7 bases). With 1 base removed from V and 3 bases from J, the gap between germline ends came to 13 bases. The CDR3 length is 16 residues. Germline V lookup: CDR1 SGHRS, CDR2 YFSETQ. As DNA, the CDR3 is TGCGCCAGCAGCTTGAGGGGGGGCACACACACCGGGGAGCTGTTTTTT. Encoded protein: CASSLRGGTHTGELFF. Combining the CDR3 with reference TRBV5-1 and TRBJ2-2 gives the whole variable domain KAGVTQTPRYLIKTRGQQVTLSCSPISGHRSVSWYQQTPGQGLQFLFEYFSETQRNKGNFPGRFSGRQFSNSRSEMNVSTLELGDSALYLCASSLRGGTHTGELFFGEGSRLTVL.

This clone was seen just once. The chain combines TRBV5-1 with TRBJ1-2; D is ambiguous. The germline V gene has CDR1 SGHRS and CDR2 YFSETQ. The CDR3 sequence is 13 residues long. Trimming removed 4 bases at V and 9 bases at J, with 16 bases between. The CDR3 DNA reads TGCGCCAGCAGCAAATCGACTGCCCTTAGCTACACCTTC. Amino acid sequence: CASSKSTALSYTF. The full variable domain, its missing parts supplied by reference TRBV5-1 and TRBJ1-2, is KAGVTQTPRYLIKTRGQQVTLSCSPISGHRSVSWYQQTPGQGLQFLFEYFSETQRNKGNFPGRFSGRQFSNSRSEMNVSTLELGDSALYLCASSKSTALSYTFGSGTRLTVV.

The genes are TRBV27 and TRBJ2-1, with a weak D call TRBD1 (6 bases). From germline, CDR1 is MNHEY and CDR2 SMNVEV (reference sequence). This CDR3 contains 15 residues. Trimming took 8 bases from V and 5 from J, leaving 19 bases between them. The CDR3 reads CASAPAGALDNEQFF. The CDR3 region has the DNA TGTGCCAGCGCCCCAGCAGGGGCGTTAGACAATGAGCAGTTCTTC.

The chain couples TRBV4-1 to TRBJ1-4, with D uncertain. The CDR3 extends over 17 amino acids. Germline CDR1 reads MGHRA; CDR2 reads YSYEKL. Between the trimmed V and J ends, which lost 0 bases and 7 bases, there was a span of 18 bases. CDR3 nucleotide sequence: TGCGCCAGCAGCCAAGATTTGCGCCCGGGGTGGAGTGAAAAACTGTTTTTT. Its protein is CASSQDLRPGWSEKLFF.

This clone was observed a single time. The CDR3 nucleotides are TGTGCCAGCAGTGAAGGAGGACTTAGCAATCAGCCCCAGCATTTT. Its protein is CASSEGGLSNQPQHF. The genes are TRBV2 and TRBJ1-5; D is uncertain. The CDR3 sequence is 15 residues long. Deletions cut 1 base from V and 0 bases from J, with 7 bases between. Germline assignment: CDR1 SNHLY and CDR2 FYNNEI.

The rearrangement links TRBV28 to TRBJ2-1; 9 bases map to TRBD1. V lost 6 bases to trimming and J lost 5 bases; unmatched junction nucleotides: 14. Germline V gives CDR1 MDHEN, CDR2 SYDVKM. The CDR3 length is 17 residues. DNA for the CDR3: TGTGCCAGCAGGTACATACAGGGGGCGACTGAGAACAATGAGCAGTTCTTC. Translated: CASRYIQGATENNEQFF. Full variable domain (outside the CDR3, taken from reference TRBV28 and TRBJ2-1): DVKVTQSSRYLVKRTGEKVFLECVQDMDHENMFWYRQDPGLGLRLIYFSYDVKMKEKGDIPEGYSVSREKKERFSLILESASTNQTSMYLCASRYIQGATENNEQFFGPGTRLTVL.

The chain recombines TRBV19 with TRBJ2-7; D may correspond to TRBD1 or TRBD2 (5 bases each). Trimming took off 3 bases at V and 5 bases at J, with 14 bases between the two ends. This CDR3 comprises 14 residues. Germline assignment: CDR1 LNHDA and CDR2 SQIVND (reference sequence). The CDR3 here is CASSIEGLADEQYF. The CDR3 bases are TGTGCCAGTAGTATCGAGGGGTTGGCAGACGAGCAGTACTTC.

The V gene is TRBV18, the J gene TRBJ1-1, with unresolved D. V shed 0 bases and J shed 3 bases, with 14 bases lying between them. This CDR3 comprises 16 residues. Germline lookup yields CDR1 KGHSH and CDR2 LQKENI. CDR3 in amino acids: CASSPPLRGWDTEAFF. For the CDR3, the DNA is TGTGCCAGCTCACCACCTCTGAGAGGGTGGGACACTGAAGCTTTCTTT.

This rearrangement joins TRBV5-1 to TRBJ2-1, with a weak D call TRBD2 (6 bases). V lost 6 bases, J lost 4 bases, and 17 bases lay in between. From germline, CDR1 is SGHRS and CDR2 YFSETQ. This CDR3 comprises 15 residues. CDR3 DNA sequence: TGCGCCAGCAATCTAGGTGCGGGGAGATACAATGAGCAGTTCTTC. Translated, it gives CASNLGAGRYNEQFF.

The chain carries TRBV2 and TRBJ1-2; 10 positions match TRBD1. This CDR3 is built from 13 residues. The trim removed 4 bases at V and 7 bases at J, leaving 3 bases unmatched. Looked up from germline, CDR1 is SNHLY and CDR2 is FYNNEI. CDR3 DNA sequence: TGTGCCAGCAGTGGACAGGGGGCGCTTGGCTACACCTTC. This encodes CASSGQGALGYTF.

The V gene is TRBV27, the J gene TRBJ2-4, with D uncertain. The V end was cut by 7 bases, the J end by 1 base, with 11 bases between. Per germline, CDR1 MNHEY and CDR2 SMNVEV (reference sequence). The CDR3 length is 14 residues. CDR3 DNA sequence: TGTGCCAGCAAACGCTTCGAGGCCAAAAACATTCAGTACTTC. This encodes CASKRFEAKNIQYF.

This CDR3 is CASSLDQYGYTF. The CDR3, as DNA: TGTGCCAGCAGTTTAGACCAATATGGCTACACCTTC. This sequence joins TRBV28 and TRBJ1-2; D is unresolved. Germline V gene data show CDR1 as MDHEN and CDR2 as SYDVKM. The CDR3 runs to 12 residues. Trimming removed 2 bases at V and 5 bases at J, with 6 bases between.

V usage is TRBV6-5 and J usage is TRBJ1-1; perhaps TRBD1 as D (6 bases). This CDR3 region has 13 residues. The germline V gene has CDR1 MNHEY and CDR2 SVGAGI. Trimming shortened V by 6 bases and J by 3 bases, and 11 bases separated the two germline ends. CDR3: CASRSEGDTEAFF. In DNA, the CDR3 is TGTGCCAGCAGGTCGGAGGGGGACACTGAAGCTTTCTTT.

The chain carries TRBV21-1 and TRBJ1-1; the table names TRBD1, a call not compared with the DNA. TRBV21-1 is noted as a pseudogene. This CDR3 spans 18 amino acids. The CDR3 loop reads CASSKKDGVTGGCTEAFF. Here the CDR3 DNA reads TGTGCCAGCAGCAAAAAAGATGGAGTGACAGGGGGTTGTACTGAAGCTTTCTTT.

A few counts support this clone. J is TRBJ1-1 and V is TRBV9, with D perhaps TRBD1 (5 bases). The ends were cut back, 4 bases at V and 0 bases at J, with 10 bases in the middle. The CDR3 consists of 14 residues. In germline, CDR1 is SGDLS, CDR2 YYNGEE. The DNA of the CDR3 is TGTGCCAGCAGCACAGAGGGGTTGAACACTGAAGCTTTCTTT. Protein product: CASSTEGLNTEAFF.